Following are 8 T cell receptor beta chains from one sample sequenced in a study of multiple sclerosis patients with progressive multifocal leukoencephalopathy. Time point described: time of PML onset. Repertoires were generated with immunoSEQ multiplex PCR, while TCRdb's copy carries only in-frame clones and drops some. Of about 31,000 clones in the sample, roughly 87% are singletons; the top ten hold around 5.7%. Sequencing used PBMCs, obtained from a patient treated with natalizumab. These receptors came from a woman between 40 and 50 years old with progressive multifocal leukoencephalopathy.

J is TRBJ2-7 and V is TRBV6-6; D possibly matches TRBD1 or TRBD2 (5 bases each). This CDR3 has 15 amino acids. Per germline, CDR1 MNHNY and CDR2 SVGAGI (reference sequence). V lost 10 bases, J lost 2 bases, and 21 bases lay in between. For the CDR3, the DNA is TGTGCCACCGAGGGATTAGGCCGGGACCCCTACGAGCAGTACTTC. Translated, it gives CATEGLGRDPYEQYF.

V usage is TRBV27 and J usage is TRBJ1-2; the match to TRBD1 covers 11 bases. With 3 bases clipped from V and 4 bases from J, the junction kept 4 bases outside the gene matches. CDR1 MNHEY and CDR2 SMNVEV come from the germline V gene (reference sequence). The CDR3 runs 15 residues. The CDR3 coding sequence is TGTGCCAGCAGTTTGGCGGGGACAGGGGGCTATGGCTACACCTTC. Its translation: CASSLAGTGGYGYTF.

This rearrangement joins TRBV27 to TRBJ1-5; unclear D gene. Germline V gene lookup returns CDR1 MNHEY and CDR2 SMNVEV (reference sequence). The CDR3 covers 14 residues. Trimming cost V 3 bases and J 2 bases, with 8 bases left between them. The CDR3 reads CASSFGVGNQPQHF. The CDR3 bases are TGTGCCAGCAGTTTCGGGGTGGGCAATCAGCCCCAGCATTTT.

The table lists this clone with a few counts. The chain is built from TRBV6-4 and TRBJ2-3; weak D call: TRBD2 (5 bases). The CDR3 is 14 residues long. From germline, CDR1 is MRHNA and CDR2 SNTAGT. V was trimmed by 2 bases and J by 0 bases, leaving 6 bases between them. CDR3 sequence: CASSDGGSTDTQYF. The CDR3 DNA reads TGTGCCAGCAGTGACGGCGGGAGCACAGATACGCAGTATTTT.

The chain joins TRBV9 to TRBJ2-1; TRBD2 matches at 8 bases. The CDR3 has 17 residues. Germline-derived CDR1 and CDR2 are SGDLS and YYNGEE. V dropped 0 bases and J dropped 5; count of bases not matched to a gene: 10. The chain's CDR3 is CASSVDPPSGGNNEQFF. Here the CDR3 DNA reads TGTGCCAGCAGCGTAGACCCTCCAAGCGGGGGTAACAATGAGCAGTTCTTC.

This chain uses TRBV5-4 with TRBJ2-2; TRBD2 aligns across 7 bases. The ends lost 4 bases at V and 8 bases at J; junction bases unmatched: 8. The CDR3 covers 14 residues. CDR1 SGHNT and CDR2 YYREEE come from the germline V gene (reference sequence). The CDR3: CASSPGDYRGELFF. CDR3 nucleotides: TGTGCCAGCAGCCCCGGGGACTACCGAGGGGAGCTGTTTTTT.

The rearrangement joins TRBV21-1 to TRBJ2-1; the D call of TRBD2 is as the table states it, not checked on the DNA. TRBV21-1 is termed a pseudogene. This CDR3 has 15 residues. The CDR3, as DNA: TGTGCCAGCAGCGAGACTAGCGGGGCAATTACGGAGCAGTTCTTC. It is translated as CASSETSGAITEQFF.

The chain joins TRBV5-6 to TRBJ1-1, with 7 positions matching TRBD1. CDR3 length: 15 amino acids. Trimming took 0 bases from V and 4 from J; bases not matched to a gene: 6. In germline, CDR1 is SGHDT, CDR2 YYEEEE. CDR3 DNA: TGTGCCAGCAGCTTGGGACAGGGTTATGGCACTGAAGCTTTCTTT. Amino acids: CASSLGQGYGTEAFF.